This T cell receptor beta chain originates from a study of CD8+CD57+ T cells in acquired aplastic anemia. Note on this clonotype: A junction end diverges from the germline sequence, so it may reflect a read error.

CDR3 and TCR beta VDJ profiling relied on a genomic DNA template. TCRdb processed the reads anew with MiXCR; each CDR3 protein has one entry. The sample lists 180,000 or so distinct CDR3 sequences, approximately 46% occurring once. Sequencing input: sorted CD4+, CD8+, or CD8+CD57+ T cells (not recorded which) from PBMCs. This TCR derives from a human donor in good health.

The CDR3 loop reads CASSFGRREGIGTVAFF. The CDR3 region has the DNA TGTGCCAGCAGCTTTGGACGGAGGGAGGGAATTGGCACTGTAGCTTTCTTT. This rearrangement joins TRBV7-8 to TRBJ1-1; D remains ambiguous. CDR3 size: 17 residues. Germline CDR1 reads SGHVS; CDR2 reads FQNEAQ.